The next 32 T cell receptor beta chains were all read from a single sample in a study of cytomegalovirus exposure and HLA in healthy donors. Researchers ran the PCR with 60 Vbeta and 13 Jbeta primers. Clones were read by immunoSEQ multiplex PCR, and TCRdb kept only the in-frame ones, dropping some. This table holds about 130,000 clones, 70% to 90% found once. The sequenced sample was PBMCs. The origin of the receptors is a boy between 5 and 17 years old in good health and CMV-seronegative.

This chain connects TRBV21-1 to TRBJ1-5. TRBV21-1 is reported as a pseudogene. This CDR3 spans 13 amino acids. DNA for the CDR3: TGTGCCAGCAGAAGGGGAGGTTATCAGCCCCAGCATTTT. Protein sequence: CASRRGGYQPQHF.

The chain has TRBV27 and TRBJ2-3; TRBD1 aligns across 9 bases. The CDR3 runs 19 residues. J lost 5 bases, V lost 5 bases, and 20 bases had no gene match. Germline CDR1 MNHEY, CDR2 SMNVEV (reference sequence). The CDR3 here is CASSHYDTHTRDREDTQYF. In nucleotides, the CDR3 is TGTGCCAGCAGTCACTACGACACGCACACGAGGGACAGGGAAGATACGCAGTATTTT.

The rearrangement joins TRBV10-1 to TRBJ1-5, with D hard to call. Germline assignment: CDR1 WNHNN and CDR2 SYGVQD (reference sequence). V lost 4 bases to trimming and J lost 7 bases, with 20 bases between them. This CDR3 is built from 16 residues. CDR3: CASSGRVSTLDQPQHF. CDR3 nucleotides: TGCGCCAGCAGTGGCCGGGTAAGTACGCTAGACCAGCCCCAGCATTTT.

V is TRBV7-3 and J is TRBJ2-1; unclear D gene. The germline V gene encodes CDR1 SGHTA and CDR2 FQGTGA. The ends were cut back, 5 bases at V and 0 bases at J, with 5 bases in the middle. The CDR3 spans 13 residues. As DNA, the CDR3 is TGTGCCAGCAGCCCCGTCTCCTACAATGAGCAGTTCTTC. It encodes CASSPVSYNEQFF.

The genes are TRBV7-2 and TRBJ2-7, with unresolved D. With 8 bases removed from V and 5 bases from J, the gap between germline ends came to 13 bases. The CDR3 has 12 residues. CDR1 is SGHTA, CDR2 FQGNSA, per germline. CDR3 sequence: CASAAEFNEQYF. The CDR3 DNA reads as TGTGCCAGCGCTGCGGAGTTCAACGAGCAGTACTTC.

The chain joins TRBV30 to TRBJ2-2; the D gene is possibly TRBD2 (6 bases). The germline V and J ends were trimmed by 2 bases and 1 base, with 8 bases remaining between them. This CDR3 contains 14 residues. CDR1 and CDR2 (germline): GTSNPN, SVGIG (reference sequence). The CDR3 reads CAWSRDLNTGELFF. The CDR3 nucleotides read TGTGCCTGGAGTAGGGACTTGAACACCGGGGAGCTGTTTTTT.

This clone was recorded once. The chain has TRBV27 and TRBJ1-4; D perhaps matches TRBD1 (5 bases). The CDR3 runs to 14 residues. V lost 2 bases to trimming and J lost 4 bases, with 8 bases between them. Germline V gene lookup returns CDR1 MNHEY and CDR2 SMNVEV (reference sequence). The DNA of the CDR3 is TGTGCCAGCAGTTTAGCGGGACGTAATGAAAAACTGTTTTTT. This gives the protein CASSLAGRNEKLFF. The variable domain in full, with the rest retrieved from reference TRBV27 and TRBJ1-4, is EAQVTQNPRYLITVTGKKLTVTCSQNMNHEYMSWYRQDPGLGLRQIYYSMNVEVTDKGDVPEGYKVSRKEKRNFPLILESPSPNQTSLYFCASSLAGRNEKLFFGSGTQLSVL.

The V call is TRBV19, the J call TRBJ1-1; no clear D gene. V lost 3 bases, J lost 4 bases, and 9 bases lay in between. Germline values: CDR1 LNHDA, CDR2 SQIVND (reference sequence). The CDR3 consists of 13 residues. CDR3 coding DNA: TGTGCCAGTAGTATGGGTGGAGCCACTGAAGCTTTCTTT. Amino acid sequence: CASSMGGATEAFF.

This rearrangement joins TRBV18 to TRBJ2-5; D uncertain. Deletions cut 0 bases from V and 5 bases from J, with 10 bases between. This CDR3 has 14 amino acids. Germline V lookup: CDR1 KGHSH, CDR2 LQKENI. This CDR3 reads CASSPPSIRETQYF. The CDR3 bases are TGTGCCAGCTCACCACCGTCTATCCGGGAGACCCAGTACTTC.

This clone was seen a handful of times. This chain links TRBV6-1 with TRBJ1-2, with 9 bases identical to TRBD1. The CDR3 is 14 amino acids. Germline V gene data show CDR1 as MNHNS and CDR2 as SASEGT. V dropped 4 bases and J dropped 8; count of bases not matched to a gene: 8. The CDR3 loop is CASSAEQGALGYTF. In nucleotides, the CDR3 is TGTGCCAGCAGTGCCGAACAGGGGGCGCTCGGCTACACCTTC.

The gene calls are TRBV19 and TRBJ2-1; TRBD1 agrees at 9 bases. The germline CDR1 and CDR2 sequences are LNHDA and SQIVND (reference sequence). This CDR3 is built from 14 residues. Trimming removed 3 bases from V and 9 bases from J; junction bases left unmatched: 6. CDR3 DNA sequence: TGTGCCAGTAGTATTTGGGACAGGGTGGGTGAGCAGTTCTTC. Its translation: CASSIWDRVGEQFF.

The chain carries TRBV4-3 and TRBJ2-5; possible D gene TRBD2, 5 bases. Germline V gene data show CDR1 as LGHNA and CDR2 as YSLEER. This CDR3 has 15 residues. V lost 1 base and J 5 bases, leaving 14 bases between the germline ends. CDR3 in DNA: TGCGCCAGCAGCCAAGCCCGAGGAGGTCGGGAGACCCAGTACTTC. Protein product: CASSQARGGRETQYF.

The chain couples TRBV27 to TRBJ2-7, with 7 bases lining up with TRBD2. After removal of 5 bases from V and 7 bases from J, the junction contained 5 bases not matched to a gene. Germline CDR1 is MNHEY and CDR2 is SMNVEV (reference sequence). This CDR3 comprises 12 residues. The chain's CDR3 is CASSLPGGEQYF. The CDR3 DNA is TGTGCCAGCAGTCTCCCGGGGGGTGAGCAGTACTTC.

The chain has TRBV5-4 and TRBJ1-1; no firm D call. With 1 base removed from V and 7 bases from J, the gap between germline ends came to 14 bases. CDR3 size: 14 residues. Germline loops: CDR1 SGHNT, CDR2 YYREEE (reference sequence). The CDR3 DNA sequence: TGTGCCAGCAGCTTGCGGGGATTTCAATATGAAGCTTTCTTT. Translated, it gives CASSLRGFQYEAFF.

The chain is built from TRBV15 and TRBJ1-2; D gene uncertain. The V gene's germline CDR1 is LNHNV and CDR2 YYDKDF (reference sequence). Between the trimmed V and J ends, which lost 7 bases and 4 bases, there was a span of 16 bases. There are 14 residues in the CDR3. The CDR3 coding sequence is TGTGCCACCACCGATACTGGTACAGCCTATGGCTACACCTTC. It specifies CATTDTGTAYGYTF. The variable domain in full, completed from reference TRBV15 and TRBJ1-2, reads DAMVIQNPRYQVTQFGKPVTLSCSQTLNHNVMYWYQQKSSQAPKLLFHYYDKDFNNEADTPDNFQSRRPNTSFCFLDIRSPGLGDTAMYLCATTDTGTAYGYTFGSGTRLTVV.

The V and J genes are TRBV5-1 and TRBJ2-1; TRBD1 matches at 7 bases. Looked up from germline, CDR1 is SGHRS and CDR2 is YFSETQ. CDR3 length: 17 amino acids. The J segment lost 3 bases and the V segment lost 0 bases, leaving 9 bases of the junction unmatched. DNA for the CDR3: TGCGCCAGCAGCTTGGGGCTCAGGGGGAGAGTCTACAATGAGCAGTTCTTC. Translated: CASSLGLRGRVYNEQFF.

The chain uses TRBV4-3 and TRBJ2-5; D gene ambiguous. The V gene lost 4 bases and the J gene lost 5 bases, with 11 bases spanning the gap. CDR3 length equals 13 residues. The germline CDR1 and CDR2 sequences are LGHNA and YSLEER. CDR3: CASSLRPGETQYF. In DNA, the CDR3 is TGCGCCAGCAGCCTTCGACCCGGGGAGACCCAGTACTTC.

This sequence joins TRBV12-5 and TRBJ1-2; 7 bases line up with TRBD1. Germline V lookup: CDR1 LGHNT, CDR2 FRNRAP. The J segment lost 0 bases and the V segment lost 4 bases, leaving 8 bases of the junction unmatched. The CDR3 has 16 residues. This CDR3 reads CASGWGSGTANYGYTF. The CDR3 nucleotides are TGTGCTAGTGGTTGGGGGTCCGGGACAGCTAACTATGGCTACACCTTC.

The rearrangement joins TRBV18 to TRBJ1-1, with unresolved D. Germline CDR1 reads KGHSH; CDR2 reads LQKENI. The V end was cut by 2 bases, the J end by 1 base, with 8 bases between. The CDR3 length is 14 residues. The CDR3 loop reads CASSPERWNTEAFF. For the CDR3, the DNA is TGTGCCAGCTCACCAGAACGGTGGAACACTGAAGCTTTCTTT.

This chain connects TRBV6-5 to TRBJ2-7; TRBD2 agrees at 12 bases. Germline loops: CDR1 MNHEY, CDR2 SVGAGI. V lost 6 bases and J lost 4; bases outside the gene matches: 7. The CDR3 runs 15 residues. CDR3 region: CASRRLAGEGYEQYF. The CDR3 DNA sequence: TGTGCCAGCAGACGACTAGCGGGAGAGGGGTACGAGCAGTACTTC.

This clone has just a few counts. DNA of the CDR3: TGCAGCGTTGGTAGAACAGGGCGAACTGAAGCTTTCTTT. This codes for CSVGRTGRTEAFF. The chain employs TRBV29-1 and TRBJ1-1; D perhaps matches TRBD1 (6 bases). Looked up from germline, CDR1 is SQVTM and CDR2 is ANQGSEA. Trimming stripped 4 bases from V and 5 bases from J, with 14 bases between. The CDR3 extends over 13 amino acids. Complete variable domain (other parts from reference TRBV29-1 and TRBJ1-1): SAVISQKPSRDICQRGTSLTIQCQVDSQVTMMFWYRQQPGQSLTLIATANQGSEATYESGFVIDKFPISRPNLTFSTLTVSNMSPEDSSIYLCSVGRTGRTEAFFGQGTRLTVV.

This chain connects TRBV5-4 to TRBJ2-7; 12 bases fit TRBD2. The germline V gene has CDR1 SGHNT and CDR2 YYREEE (reference sequence). Trimming removed 1 base from V and 6 bases from J; junction bases left unmatched: 5. This CDR3 spans 15 amino acids. The CDR3 nucleotides are TGTGCCAGCAGCTTGAGGACTAGCGGGGAAGGCGAGCAGTACTTC. Its translation is CASSLRTSGEGEQYF.

This clone was picked up one time. The V and J genes are TRBV27 and TRBJ2-5; D is possibly TRBD2 (6 bases). TRBJ2-7 explains the end of the DNA better; the J call may be wrong. Germline values: CDR1 MNHEY, CDR2 SMNVEV (reference sequence). The CDR3 covers 12 residues. The CDR3 loop is CASTSGDVEQYF. For the CDR3, the DNA is TGTGCCAGCACCTCGGGGGACGTCGAGCAGTACTTC.

This rearrangement joins TRBV5-4 to TRBJ2-5, with 10 bases that match TRBD1. Germline CDR1 reads SGHNT; CDR2 reads YYREEE (reference sequence). This CDR3 region has 15 residues. Trimming at V came to 0 bases and at J to 5 bases, leaving 4 bases not matched to a gene. CDR3 bases: TGTGCCAGCAGCTTGGTTGGACAGGGGGATGAGACCCAGTACTTC. It encodes CASSLVGQGDETQYF.

As regards this clone: One junction end does not reproduce the germline sequence, and a read error may be involved. This rearrangement joins TRBV7-9 to TRBJ2-7, with a possible D match to TRBD2 (6 bases). CDR1 is SEHNR, CDR2 FQNEAQ, per germline (reference sequence). CDR3 length: 16 amino acids. The CDR3 sequence: CSSSLGRTHEENEQYF. The CDR3 nucleotides read TGTTCCAGCAGCTTAGGGAGGACCCACGAGGAAAACGAGCAGTACTTC. The full variable domain, completed using reference TRBV7-9 and TRBJ2-7, is DTGVSQNPRHKITKRGQNVTFRCDPISEHNRLYWYRQTLGQGPEFLTYFQNEAQLEKSRLLSDRFSAERPKGSFSTLEIQRTEQGDSAMYLCSSSLGRTHEENEQYFGPGTRLTVT.

This chain joins TRBV4-2 and TRBJ2-5; no firm D call. The J call may be in error: the DNA end matches TRBJ2-7 better. The CDR3 totals 14 residues. Germline-derived CDR1 and CDR2 are LGHNA and YNFKEQ. The CDR3 DNA reads TGTGCCAGCAGCGCCCGGGTCAGCTCCTACGAGCAGTACTTC. This translates into CASSARVSSYEQYF.

The chain carries TRBV5-1 and TRBJ1-6, with D perhaps matching TRBD1 (5 bases). Trimming left V 0 bases short and J 3 bases short, with 7 bases between. CDR1 and CDR2 from the germline V gene are SGHRS and YFSETQ. This CDR3 is built from 15 residues. The CDR3 coding sequence is TGCGCCAGCAGCTTGGGTCAGGGCTATAATTCACCCCTCCACTTT. This encodes CASSLGQGYNSPLHF.

The J gene is TRBJ2-2, the V gene TRBV19, with a tentative D call TRBD2 (6 bases). The CDR3 extends over 14 amino acids. V lost 3 bases, J lost 1 base, and 6 bases lay in between. CDR1 is LNHDA and CDR2 is SQIVND in the germline V gene (reference sequence). The CDR3 is CASSMGGNTGELFF. As DNA, the CDR3 is TGTGCCAGTAGTATGGGGGGGAACACCGGGGAGCTGTTTTTT. Full variable domain (rest looked up from reference TRBV19 and TRBJ2-2): DGGITQSPKYLFRKEGQNVTLSCEQNLNHDAMYWYRQDPGQGLRLIYYSQIVNDFQKGDIAEGYSVSREKKESFPLTVTSAQKNPTAFYLCASSMGGNTGELFFGEGSRLTVL.

This clone came up a few times. The genes are TRBV6-5 and TRBJ2-2; TRBD2 might be the D (6 bases). Between the trimmed V and J ends, which lost 5 bases and 8 bases, there was a span of 9 bases. CDR3 size: 12 residues. CDR1 MNHEY and CDR2 SVGAGI come from the germline V gene. The CDR3 sequence: CASSLGGGELFF. The CDR3 nucleotides read TGTGCCAGCAGTCTGGGGGGTGGGGAGCTGTTTTTT.

The rearrangement joins TRBV28 to TRBJ2-7; D is unclear. The V end lost 6 bases, the J end lost 5 bases, and 17 bases lay between the germline ends. The CDR3 spans 14 residues. In germline, CDR1 is MDHEN, CDR2 SYDVKM. CDR3 DNA: TGTGCCAGCAGCATCGGTGCCCCCAAACACGAGCAGTACTTC. This sequence encodes CASSIGAPKHEQYF.

The rearrangement joins TRBV6-1 to TRBJ2-7; D perhaps matches TRBD1 (8 bases). CDR1 and CDR2 from the germline V gene are MNHNS and SASEGT. The CDR3 sequence is 15 residues long. V dropped 1 base and J dropped 7 bases, with 17 bases sitting between them. CDR3 protein: CASSEGTGGVGEQYF. The CDR3 coding sequence is TGTGCCAGCAGTGAAGGAACAGGGGGGGTCGGGGAGCAGTACTTC.

This chain uses TRBV4-2 with TRBJ1-1, with TRBD1 identical over 8 bases. The J segment lost 11 bases and the V segment lost 1 base, leaving 6 bases of the junction unmatched. This CDR3 spans 13 amino acids. Germline CDR1 reads LGHNA; CDR2 reads YNFKEQ. The CDR3 spells CASSQVKDRDAFF. Written as DNA, the CDR3 is TGTGCCAGCAGCCAAGTAAAGGACAGGGACGCTTTCTTT.